This T cell receptor (beta chain) derives from a study of cytomegalovirus exposure and HLA in healthy donors. Findings and limits, study-wide: Many donors shared some public TCRs, even though most TCR sequences were rare.

On this clone itself: Its antigen is not identified.

CDR1 is SGHTA and CDR2 is FQGTGA in the germline V gene. The CDR3 has 14 amino acids. With V trimmed by 5 bases and J by 6 bases, 5 bases remained unmatched. Data came from immunoSEQ multiplex PCR; TCRdb stores just in-frame clones and leaves some out. The profile shows about 170,000 clones, roughly nine tenths of them singletons. The sequencing input was PBMCs. This TCR was recovered from a man aged 18 to 29 in good health and CMV-seropositive. This chain connects TRBV7-3 to TRBJ2-1; 9 bases are a match to TRBD2. The CDR3 DNA sequence: TGTGCCAGCAGCGTTAGCGGGAGAACCAATGAGCAGTTCTTC. Translated, it gives CASSVSGRTNEQFF.